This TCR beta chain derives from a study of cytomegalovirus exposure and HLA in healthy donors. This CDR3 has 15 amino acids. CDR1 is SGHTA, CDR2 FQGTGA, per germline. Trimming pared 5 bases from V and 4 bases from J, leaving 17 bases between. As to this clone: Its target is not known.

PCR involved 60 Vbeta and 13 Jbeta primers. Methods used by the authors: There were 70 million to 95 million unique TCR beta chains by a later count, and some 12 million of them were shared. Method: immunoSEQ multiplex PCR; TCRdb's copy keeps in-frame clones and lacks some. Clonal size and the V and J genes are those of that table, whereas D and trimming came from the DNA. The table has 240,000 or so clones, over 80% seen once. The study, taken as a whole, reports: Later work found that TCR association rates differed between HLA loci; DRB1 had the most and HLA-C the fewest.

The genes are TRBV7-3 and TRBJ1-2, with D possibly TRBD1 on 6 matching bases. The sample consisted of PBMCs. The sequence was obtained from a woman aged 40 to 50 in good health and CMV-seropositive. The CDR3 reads CASSRGGAGGYGYTF. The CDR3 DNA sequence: TGTGCCAGCAGCCGAGGGGGGGCTGGGGGCTATGGCTACACCTTC.